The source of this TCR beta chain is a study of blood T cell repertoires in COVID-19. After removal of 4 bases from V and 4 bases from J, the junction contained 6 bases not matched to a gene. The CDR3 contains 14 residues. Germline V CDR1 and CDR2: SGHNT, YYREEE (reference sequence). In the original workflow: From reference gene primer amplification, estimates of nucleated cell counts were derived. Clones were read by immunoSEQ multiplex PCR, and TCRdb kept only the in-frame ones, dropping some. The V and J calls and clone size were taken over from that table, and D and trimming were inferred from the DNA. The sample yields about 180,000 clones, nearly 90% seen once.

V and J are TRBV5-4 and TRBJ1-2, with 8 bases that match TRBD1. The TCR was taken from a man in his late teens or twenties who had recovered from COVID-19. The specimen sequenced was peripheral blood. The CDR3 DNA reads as TGTGCCAGCAGCCAGGACAGGGCTATCTATGGCTACACCTTC. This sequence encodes CASSQDRAIYGYTF.